A single sample gave rise to the 23 T cell receptor beta chains below, sequenced in a study of blood T cell repertoires in COVID-19. Repertoires were generated with immunoSEQ multiplex PCR, while TCRdb's copy carries only in-frame clones and drops some. This table holds over 150,000 clones, about nine tenths found once. The sequencing input was PBMCs or T cells enriched from blood (not recorded which). The origin of the receptors is a woman in her late teens or twenties who had recovered from COVID-19.

This chain uses TRBV3-1 (or the pseudogene TRBV3-2) with TRBJ2-3; 8 positions agree with TRBD2. CDR3 length: 16 residues. Germline V gene sequence: CDR1 LGHDT, CDR2 YNNKEL (reference sequence). The trim removed 0 bases at V and 2 bases at J, leaving 4 bases unmatched. In DNA form, the CDR3 reads TGTGCCAGCAGCCAAGATATCGGGGGGGCCACAGATACGCAGTATTTT. Translated: CASSQDIGGATDTQYF.

This sequence joins TRBV30 and TRBJ2-7; 7 nucleotides line up with TRBD1. Germline CDR1 is GTSNPN and CDR2 is SVGIG (reference sequence). The CDR3 totals 12 residues. The V gene end was trimmed by 5 bases and the J gene end by 2 bases; junction bases not matched to a gene: 3. The CDR3 is CAWVTGAYEQYF. The DNA of the CDR3 is TGTGCCTGGGTTACAGGGGCCTACGAGCAGTACTTC.

The gene calls are TRBV3-1 (or the pseudogene TRBV3-2) and TRBJ1-1; the D gene is possibly TRBD1 (5 bases). V was trimmed by 6 bases and J by 5 bases, leaving 13 bases between them. Germline V gives CDR1 LGHDT, CDR2 YNNKEL (reference sequence). The CDR3 is 13 residues long. This CDR3 reads CASRAQDSTEAFF. CDR3 DNA: TGTGCCAGCAGAGCACAGGATTCAACTGAAGCTTTCTTT.

The sample holds one count of this clone. The chain joins TRBV24-1 to TRBJ1-2; 8 positions agree with TRBD1. V lost 4 bases, J lost 6 bases, and 12 bases stayed unmatched. From germline, CDR1 is KGHDR and CDR2 SFDVKD. The CDR3 is 16 residues long. CDR3 region: CATSDQKTGDVDGYTF. DNA for the CDR3: TGTGCCACCAGTGACCAAAAGACAGGGGATGTAGATGGCTACACCTTC.

The chain links TRBV7-2 to TRBJ1-1, with 8 bases that match TRBD1. The CDR3 runs to 14 residues. V was pared by 2 bases and J by 4 bases, with 3 bases of the junction left unmatched. Germline V gene lookup returns CDR1 SGHTA and CDR2 FQGNSA. The CDR3 nucleotides are TGTGCCAGCAGCTTACAGGGGGCGACCACTGAAGCTTTCTTT. Its translation: CASSLQGATTEAFF.

This chain connects TRBV19 to TRBJ2-7, with D possibly matching TRBD1 (5 bases). Between the trimmed V and J ends, which lost 5 bases and 6 bases, there was a span of 23 bases. Looked up from germline, CDR1 is LNHDA and CDR2 is SQIVND (reference sequence). The CDR3 sequence is 16 residues long. In DNA, the CDR3 is TGTGCCAGTAGTCGTGAAGCCAGGGCCACCATCTCCGAGCAGTACTTC. As protein: CASSREARATISEQYF.

This chain joins TRBV19 and TRBJ1-1; D remains ambiguous. The CDR3 length is 13 residues. The V gene's germline CDR1 is LNHDA and CDR2 SQIVND (reference sequence). Trimming shortened V by 2 bases and J by 7 bases, and 11 bases separated the two germline ends. The CDR3 coding sequence is TGTGCCAGTAGTATAATCGGAGACGGTGAAGCTTTCTTT. Protein sequence: CASSIIGDGEAFF. Together with reference TRBV19 and TRBJ1-1, the CDR3 gives the full variable domain: DGGITQSPKYLFRKEGQNVTLSCEQNLNHDAMYWYRQDPGQGLRLIYYSQIVNDFQKGDIAEGYSVSREKKESFPLTVTSAQKNPTAFYLCASSIIGDGEAFFGQGTRLTVV.

Regarding this clone: This specimen includes other DNA sequences encoding the same CDR3. The chain uses TRBV5-1 and TRBJ2-7; D possibly corresponds to TRBD1 (5 bases). The CDR3 contains 13 residues. Germline V CDR1 and CDR2: SGHRS, YFSETQ. V lost 4 bases and J lost 4, with 12 bases in between. The CDR3 region has the DNA TGCGCCAGCAGCCCAGGGTGGGGATACGAGCAGTACTTC. It specifies CASSPGWGYEQYF.

This chain connects TRBV20-1 to TRBJ2-5, with 11 positions matching TRBD2. With 3 bases clipped from V and 1 base from J, the junction kept 16 bases outside the gene matches. In germline, CDR1 is DFQATT, CDR2 SNEGSKA (reference sequence). This CDR3 has 19 amino acids. DNA for the CDR3: TGCAGTGCTAGTTCGGGTAGCGGGGGGGACCTACAATTCCAAGAGACCCAGTACTTC. It codes for CSASSGSGGDLQFQETQYF.

The chain joins TRBV5-6 to TRBJ2-3; no definite D call. Germline V gene lookup returns CDR1 SGHDT and CDR2 YYEEEE. The V and J ends lost 4 bases and 5 bases respectively, with 11 bases between them. This CDR3 is 13 amino acids long. CDR3 DNA sequence: TGTGCCAGCAGCCGAGGCCCAGAAGATACGCAGTATTTT. It translates to CASSRGPEDTQYF. Supplemented by reference TRBV5-6 and TRBJ2-3, the full variable domain reads DAGVTQSPTHLIKTRGQQVTLRCSPKSGHDTVSWYQQALGQGPQFIFQYYEEEERQRGNFPDRFSGHQFPNYSSELNVNALLLGDSALYLCASSRGPEDTQYFGPGTRLTVL.

This sequence joins TRBV7-2 and TRBJ2-1; 8 nucleotides align to TRBD2. This CDR3 is 17 amino acids long. Trimming took 5 bases from V and 7 from J; bases not matched to a gene: 16. CDR1 is SGHTA and CDR2 is FQGNSA in the germline V gene. This CDR3 is CASSPNLLAETLNEQFF. In DNA, the CDR3 is TGTGCCAGCAGCCCAAACCTACTAGCGGAAACACTGAATGAGCAGTTCTTC.

This chain uses TRBV5-1 with TRBJ1-1; 8 bases fit TRBD1. The V gene's germline CDR1 is SGHRS and CDR2 YFSETQ. The CDR3 loop spans 15 amino acids. V was pared by 3 bases and J by 0 bases, with 4 bases of the junction left unmatched. Written as DNA, the CDR3 is TGCGCCAGCAGCTGGACGACAGGGGTGAACACTGAAGCTTTCTTT. Encoded protein: CASSWTTGVNTEAFF.

The J gene is TRBJ2-4, the V gene TRBV4-1; 10 nucleotides line up with TRBD2. Germline V lookup: CDR1 MGHRA, CDR2 YSYEKL. This CDR3 spans 21 amino acids. Unmatched junction bases numbered 17, after V lost 2 bases and J lost 1 base. CDR3 amino acids: CASSQSPPRLAGGGAKNIQYF. The CDR3 coding sequence is TGCGCCAGCAGCCAAAGTCCTCCGAGACTAGCGGGCGGGGGGGCCAAAAACATTCAGTACTTC.

This chain joins TRBV5-1 and TRBJ1-2; no clear D gene. This CDR3 is built from 12 residues. The germline V and J ends were trimmed by 2 bases and 5 bases, with 7 bases remaining between them. Germline V lookup: CDR1 SGHRS, CDR2 YFSETQ. CDR3 sequence (DNA): TGCGCCAGCAGCTTTGACATGTATGGCTACACCTTC. Protein product: CASSFDMYGYTF.

This clone was seen once. The V gene is TRBV7-9, the J gene TRBJ2-7; D is perhaps TRBD1 (5 bases). This CDR3 comprises 14 residues. The germline gives CDR1 SEHNR, CDR2 FQNEAQ (reference sequence). V lost 0 bases, J lost 2 bases, and 8 bases lay in between. The CDR3, as DNA: TGTGCCAGCAGCTTAGCGGGGCAGGCCTACGAGCAGTACTTC. Translation: CASSLAGQAYEQYF.

The chain has TRBV5-1 and TRBJ2-1; the match to TRBD2 covers 8 bases. Germline CDR1 SGHRS, CDR2 YFSETQ. The CDR3 runs 16 residues. The junction had 9 bases not matched to a gene; V was cut back by 3 bases and J by 4 bases. Written as DNA, the CDR3 is TGCGCCAGCAGCTCCAGTAGCGGGGCTGCTTACAATGAGCAGTTCTTC. As protein: CASSSSSGAAYNEQFF.

The V and J genes are TRBV28 and TRBJ2-7; D not certain. Germline V gene data show CDR1 as MDHEN and CDR2 as SYDVKM. Between the trimmed V and J ends, which lost 6 bases and 3 bases, there was a span of 15 bases. The CDR3 loop spans 14 amino acids. The CDR3 bases are TGTGCCAGCAGCCTTGTGGGCGACCTCTACGAGCAGTACTTC. Protein: CASSLVGDLYEQYF.

V and J are TRBV3-1 (or the pseudogene TRBV3-2) and TRBJ1-2; no clear D gene. The CDR3 extends over 14 amino acids. Germline assignment: CDR1 LGHDT and CDR2 YNNKEL (reference sequence). Trimming shortened V by 3 bases and J by 3 bases, and 11 bases separated the two germline ends. The CDR3 DNA is TGTGCCAGCAGCCATAAGTTGGGCGACTATGGCTACACCTTC. Residues: CASSHKLGDYGYTF.

The chain recombines TRBV7-2 with TRBJ2-5, with D unclear. The CDR3 totals 13 residues. V was cut by 5 bases and J by 0 bases, with 7 bases left in between. Germline loops: CDR1 SGHTA, CDR2 FQGNSA. The CDR3 is CASSGVDQETQYF. The CDR3 DNA is TGTGCCAGCAGCGGAGTGGACCAAGAGACCCAGTACTTC. Together with reference TRBV7-2 and TRBJ2-5, the CDR3 gives the full variable domain: GAGVSQSPSNKVTEKGKDVELRCDPISGHTALYWYRQSLGQGLEFLIYFQGNSAPDKSGLPSDRFSAERTGGSVSTLTIQRTQQEDSAVYLCASSGVDQETQYFGPGTRLLVL.

This clone has only one observation. J is TRBJ2-2 and V is TRBV29-1; D may be TRBD1 (9 bases). Trimming removed 7 bases from V and 4 bases from J, with 19 bases in between. The CDR3 consists of 15 residues. Per germline, CDR1 SQVTM and CDR2 ANQGSEA. The CDR3: CSARDRAGGTGELFF. CDR3 DNA: TGCAGCGCCCGGGACAGGGCGGGGGGCACCGGGGAGCTGTTTTTT.

The V gene is TRBV11-2, the J gene TRBJ2-3; D gene uncertain. Trimming cost V 2 bases and J 2 bases, with 5 bases left between them. Looked up from germline, CDR1 is SGHAT and CDR2 is FQNNGV. The CDR3 extends over 13 amino acids. The CDR3: CASSLQNTDTQYF. The CDR3 nucleotides read TGTGCCAGCAGCTTACAGAACACAGATACGCAGTATTTT.

The genes are TRBV14 and TRBJ1-2; no definite D call. Trimming left V 0 bases short and J 4 bases short, with 15 bases between. Germline-derived CDR1 and CDR2 are SGHDN and FVKESK. The CDR3 sequence is 16 residues long. CDR3 sequence: CASSQDEAVRGYGYTF. For the CDR3, the DNA is TGTGCCAGCAGCCAAGATGAGGCAGTACGGGGCTATGGCTACACCTTC. The variable domain in full, completed from reference TRBV14 and TRBJ1-2, reads EAGVTQFPSHSVIEKGQTVTLRCDPISGHDNLYWYRRVMGKEIKFLLHFVKESKQDESGMPNNRFLAERTGGTYSTLKVQPAELEDSGVYFCASSQDEAVRGYGYTFGSGTRLTVV.

The genes are TRBV4-1 and TRBJ2-1, with TRBD2 matching over 9 bases. Germline-derived CDR1 and CDR2 are MGHRA and YSYEKL. The CDR3 has 15 residues. J lost 2 bases, V lost 4 bases, and 3 bases had no gene match. In nucleotides, the CDR3 is TGCGCCAGCAGCCCAGCTAGCGGGGCCTACAATGAGCAGTTCTTC. It encodes CASSPASGAYNEQFF.